Below, 21 T cell receptor beta chains from the same sample are listed, as sequenced in a study of human T cells and chemical hapten exposure. Single cDNA molecules in the library carried unique molecular identifiers attached during preparation. Via MiXCR, TCRdb re-called the reads, giving one row per CDR3 protein. The sample contains 2,500 to 4,000 distinct CDR3 sequences, approximately 48% of which appear only once. Total RNA came from unfractionated whole blood. Material for sequencing was whole blood. These receptors came from a human donor who had alopecia or was a healthy volunteer (not recorded which). Some clones in this sample may be carry-over from other donors' samples. This table probably holds off-target reads from a library built for another chain.

The V and J genes are TRBV10-3 and TRBJ2-5; the D gene is possibly TRBD1 (6 bases). Trimming took off 2 bases at V and 9 bases at J, with 13 bases between the two ends. Germline V gene sequence: CDR1 ENHRY, CDR2 SYGVKD. This CDR3 has 13 amino acids. The CDR3 loop reads CAISEEGHQAQYF. The CDR3 DNA reads TGTGCCATCAGTGAGGAGGGACACCAGGCCCAGTACTTC.

This clonotype was counted only a few times. CDR3 sequence: CASSDRSGGAVFF. The DNA for the CDR3 is TGTGCCAGCAGTGATAGGAGCGGGGGGGCCGTGTTCTTC. The V and J genes are TRBV6-1 and TRBJ2-1, with 10 positions matching TRBD2. This CDR3 is 13 amino acids long. Germline assignment: CDR1 MNHNS and CDR2 SASEGT. Trimming cost V 3 bases and J 15 bases; bases outside gene matches: 8.

V gene TRBV24-1 combines with J gene TRBJ2-1; D is undetermined. Trimming shortened V by 8 bases and J by 0 bases, and 7 bases separated the two germline ends. Looked up from germline, CDR1 is KGHDR and CDR2 is SFDVKD. The CDR3 loop spans 13 amino acids. The CDR3 loop is CATIGGSYNEQFF. CDR3 nucleotide sequence: TGTGCCACCATAGGTGGCTCCTACAATGAGCAGTTCTTC.

For the CDR3, the DNA is TGTGCTAGTGGCTCGGAGACCTCCCAAGAGACCCAGTACTTC. As protein: CASGSETSQETQYF. The chain combines TRBV12-5 with TRBJ2-5; D uncertain. Trimming cost V 6 bases and J 1 base, with 12 bases left between them. The length of the CDR3 is 14 residues. CDR1 and CDR2 from the germline V gene are LGHNT and FRNRAP.

In this sample, this clonotype turned up a few times. The chain uses TRBV2 and TRBJ2-7; D perhaps matches TRBD1 (5 bases). Germline CDR1 and CDR2: SNHLY and FYNNEI. Between the trimmed V and J ends, which lost 4 bases and 2 bases, there was a span of 12 bases. This CDR3 is 14 amino acids long. The CDR3 sequence: CASSASRAAYEQYF. The CDR3 DNA reads TGTGCCAGCAGTGCCTCCAGGGCTGCCTACGAGCAGTACTTC.

V and J are TRBV11-2 and TRBJ2-3, with 13 bases identical to TRBD2. Germline V CDR1 and CDR2: SGHAT, FQNNGV. This CDR3 is built from 18 residues. Trimming at V came to 5 bases and at J to 0 bases, leaving 8 bases not matched to a gene. The DNA of the CDR3 is TGTGCCAGCAGCGTAACGACTAGCGGGGGGTTGAGCACAGATACGCAGTATTTT. Translation gives CASSVTTSGGLSTDTQYF.

The table lists this clonotype with a few counts. The J gene is TRBJ2-1, the V gene TRBV28; no definite D call. Trimming removed 5 bases from V and 5 bases from J, with 4 bases in between. This CDR3 spans 11 amino acids. CDR1 MDHEN and CDR2 SYDVKM come from the germline V gene. CDR3 residues: CASSIHNEQFF. The CDR3 region has the DNA TGTGCCAGCAGTATTCACAATGAGCAGTTCTTC.

This sequence joins TRBV11-2 and TRBJ2-7, with 7 bases lining up with TRBD2. J gave up 2 bases and V 5 bases, and 0 bases lay outside the gene matches. The germline gives CDR1 SGHAT, CDR2 FQNNGV. CDR3 size: 12 residues. The CDR3 nucleotides read TGTGCCAGCAGCCGGGGGGCCTACGAGCAGTACTTC. Its translation is CASSRGAYEQYF.

The V and J genes are TRBV7-8 and TRBJ2-5, with TRBD1 matching 8 bases. Germline V gives CDR1 SGHVS, CDR2 FQNEAQ. This CDR3 is 15 amino acids long. V gave up 4 bases and J gave up 5 bases; unmatched junction bases: 9. CDR3 sequence reads: CASSSSQGAQETQYF. The DNA of the CDR3 is TGTGCCAGCAGCTCCTCCCAGGGGGCGCAGGAGACCCAGTACTTC.

J is TRBJ2-7 and V is TRBV7-2; D is possibly TRBD2 (6 bases). Trimming removed 3 bases from V and 7 bases from J, with 19 bases in between. CDR3 length: 15 residues. Per germline, CDR1 SGHTA and CDR2 FQGNSA. In nucleotides, the CDR3 is TGTGCCAGCAGCTTGCTCAGGTCCCTCGCGGGGGAGCAGTACTTC. Translation: CASSLLRSLAGEQYF. The variable domain in full, with the rest retrieved from reference TRBV7-2 and TRBJ2-7, is GAGVSQSPSNKVTEKGKDVELRCDPISGHTALYWYRQSLGQGLEFLIYFQGNSAPDKSGLPSDRFSAERTGGSVSTLTIQRTQQEDSAVYLCASSLLRSLAGEQYFGPGTRLTVT.

J is TRBJ2-1 and V is TRBV28, with TRBD2 as a possible D gene (6 bases). V was shortened by 3 bases and J by 2 bases, with 11 bases between the two germline ends. In germline, CDR1 is MDHEN, CDR2 SYDVKM. The CDR3 consists of 15 residues. The CDR3 sequence is CASSFKRTTYNEQFF. The CDR3 DNA reads TGTGCCAGCAGTTTTAAGCGGACTACCTACAATGAGCAGTTCTTC. Variable domain in full (rest from reference TRBV28 and TRBJ2-1): DVKVTQSSRYLVKRTGEKVFLECVQDMDHENMFWYRQDPGLGLRLIYFSYDVKMKEKGDIPEGYSVSREKKERFSLILESASTNQTSMYLCASSFKRTTYNEQFFGPGTRLTVL.

J is TRBJ2-3 and V is TRBV4-1; the match to TRBD2 covers 7 bases. CDR3 length: 16 amino acids. V shed 2 bases, J shed 6 bases, and the junction held 11 bases outside the gene matches. Germline CDR1 is MGHRA and CDR2 is YSYEKL. The CDR3 loop reads CASSQWPAGSSDTQYF. CDR3 coding DNA: TGCGCCAGCAGCCAATGGCCAGCGGGGTCGTCTGATACGCAGTATTTT.

The rearrangement links TRBV20-1 to TRBJ2-1, with 10 nucleotides matching TRBD2. J was trimmed by 8 bases and V by 3 bases; bases with no gene match: 13. This CDR3 is built from 16 residues. Germline CDR1 and CDR2: DFQATT and SNEGSKA (reference sequence). The CDR3, as DNA: TGCAGTGCTAGGGGAATAGCGGGGGGCCTCTTTTATGAGCAGTTCTTC. Translation gives CSARGIAGGLFYEQFF.

This clonotype was seen more than once but under ten times. This chain joins TRBV7-3 and TRBJ2-1; D is undetermined. Germline CDR1 reads SGHTA; CDR2 reads FQGTGA. The CDR3 runs 16 residues. Trimming took 4 bases from V and 5 from J, leaving 18 bases between them. In DNA, the CDR3 is TGTGCCAGCAGCTACCCCGGATTGGAAAAAAACAATGAGCAGTTCTTC. Its protein is CASSYPGLEKNNEQFF.

The V call is TRBV7-6, the J call TRBJ2-5; D tentatively reads TRBD1 or TRBD2 (5 bases each). The CDR3 sequence is 17 residues long. Germline loops: CDR1 SGHVS, CDR2 FNYEAQ. Trimming stripped 3 bases from V and 5 bases from J, with 22 bases between. The CDR3 sequence is CASSLGIRGPRGETQYF. The CDR3 nucleotides read TGTGCCAGCAGCTTGGGCATTCGGGGCCCTAGGGGTGAGACCCAGTACTTC.

The CDR3 is CASGTGNYEQYF. The CDR3 bases are TGTGCCAGCGGGACAGGGAACTACGAGCAGTACTTC. The chain has TRBV7-9 and TRBJ2-7, with TRBD1 identical over 9 bases. There are 12 residues in the CDR3. V was pared by 8 bases and J by 3 bases, with 2 bases of the junction left unmatched. CDR1 and CDR2 (germline): SEHNR, FQNEAQ (reference sequence).

V gene TRBV4-2 combines with J gene TRBJ2-5; TRBD1 matches at 9 bases. With 6 bases clipped from V and 5 bases from J, the junction kept 7 bases outside the gene matches. There are 14 residues in the CDR3. CDR1 and CDR2 from the germline V gene are LGHNA and YNFKEQ. For the CDR3, the DNA is TGTGCCAGCAGTCTACAGGGGGCTGATGAGACCCAGTACTTC. Amino acid sequence: CASSLQGADETQYF.

This clonotype showed up just a few times. V gene TRBV2 combines with J gene TRBJ2-3, with a weak D call TRBD1 (6 bases). V lost 2 bases and J 6 bases, leaving 12 bases between the germline ends. Germline V lookup: CDR1 SNHLY, CDR2 FYNNEI. This CDR3 has 14 residues. CDR3 amino acids: CASSEQGRGDTQYF. In nucleotides, the CDR3 is TGTGCCAGCAGTGAACAGGGGAGAGGGGATACGCAGTATTTT.

The chain is built from TRBV20-1 and TRBJ2-5; a possible D gene is TRBD1 (7 bases). V dropped 1 base and J dropped 1 base, with 10 bases sitting between them. The CDR3 covers 14 residues. Germline V CDR1 and CDR2: DFQATT, SNEGSKA (reference sequence). CDR3 loop: CSARAGGTQETQYF. As DNA, the CDR3 is TGCAGTGCTAGAGCAGGGGGGACCCAAGAGACCCAGTACTTC.

The chain joins TRBV11-2 to TRBJ2-2; D might be TRBD2 (5 bases). Trimming shortened V by 3 bases and J by 0 bases, and 8 bases separated the two germline ends. The germline gives CDR1 SGHAT, CDR2 FQNNGV. The CDR3 sequence is 15 residues long. The CDR3: CASSFGLPNTGELFF. The DNA for the CDR3 is TGTGCCAGCAGCTTCGGACTCCCGAACACCGGGGAGCTGTTTTTT.

The chain employs TRBV7-2 and TRBJ2-5, with D possibly matching TRBD2 (5 bases). V lost 5 bases and J 5 bases, leaving 18 bases between the germline ends. The CDR3 extends over 15 amino acids. The V gene's germline CDR1 is SGHTA and CDR2 FQGNSA. CDR3: CASSVSGLRMETQYF. As DNA, the CDR3 is TGTGCCAGCAGCGTTTCCGGACTCCGGATGGAGACCCAGTACTTC.